The present entry profiles one T cell receptor (beta chain) with its context. Participants, about 18 to 90 years old, spanned under 30 US areas. Grouping used clinical history reported by participants in a survey and questionnaire. Donors in Cohort 3 who had recovered were those with two negative PCRs, healthcare professional clearance, or resolution of their symptoms. Profiled with immunoSEQ multiplex PCR; TCRdb holds only in-frame clones, not every one. Here the sample spans 250,000 to 300,000 clones, nearly 90% being singletons. The data originate from a study of blood T cell repertoires in COVID-19. Study background: PBMCs, B-cell-depleted T cells, or T cells provided the cDNA or gDNA that made up the material.

The CDR3 runs 15 residues. The V gene's germline CDR1 is KGHSH and CDR2 LQKENI. V shed 4 bases, J shed 5 bases, and the junction held 5 bases outside the gene matches. The TCR was taken from a young woman who had recovered from COVID-19. V gene TRBV18 combines with J gene TRBJ1-5, with 10 bases aligning to TRBD1. The specimen was PBMCs or T cells enriched from blood (not recorded which). The CDR3: CASSLQTGGYQPQHF. CDR3 nucleotide sequence: TGTGCCAGCTCACTTCAGACAGGGGGCTATCAGCCCCAGCATTTT.